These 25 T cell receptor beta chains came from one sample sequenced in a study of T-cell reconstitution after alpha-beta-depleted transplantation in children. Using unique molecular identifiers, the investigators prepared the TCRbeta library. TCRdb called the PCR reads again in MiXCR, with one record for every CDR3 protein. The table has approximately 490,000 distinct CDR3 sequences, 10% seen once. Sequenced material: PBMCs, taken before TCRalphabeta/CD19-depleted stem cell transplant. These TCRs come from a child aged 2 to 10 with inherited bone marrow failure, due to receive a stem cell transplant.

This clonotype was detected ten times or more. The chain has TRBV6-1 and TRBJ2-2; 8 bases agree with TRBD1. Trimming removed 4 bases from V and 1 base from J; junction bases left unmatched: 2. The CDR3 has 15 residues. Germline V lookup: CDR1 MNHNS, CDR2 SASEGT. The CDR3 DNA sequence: TGTGCCAGCAGTGCCGGGACAGGGAACACCGGGGAGCTGTTTTTT. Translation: CASSAGTGNTGELFF.

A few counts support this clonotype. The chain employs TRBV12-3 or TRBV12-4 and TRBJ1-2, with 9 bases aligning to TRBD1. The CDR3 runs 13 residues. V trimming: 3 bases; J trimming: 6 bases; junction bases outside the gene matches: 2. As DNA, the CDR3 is TGTGCCAGCAGTTTGGACAGGGGTCATGGCTACACCTTC. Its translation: CASSLDRGHGYTF.

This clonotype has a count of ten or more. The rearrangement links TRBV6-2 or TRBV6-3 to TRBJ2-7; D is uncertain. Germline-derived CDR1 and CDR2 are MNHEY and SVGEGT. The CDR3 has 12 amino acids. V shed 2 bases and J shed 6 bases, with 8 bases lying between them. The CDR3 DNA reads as TGTGCCAGCAGTTACACGGTCCTCGAGCAGTACTTC. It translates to CASSYTVLEQYF.

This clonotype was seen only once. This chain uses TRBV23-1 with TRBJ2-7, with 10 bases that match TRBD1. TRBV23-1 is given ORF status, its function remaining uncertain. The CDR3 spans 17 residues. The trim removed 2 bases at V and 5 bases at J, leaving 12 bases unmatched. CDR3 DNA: TGCGCCAGCAGTCAAAATATCCGGGACAGGGGAAGGGACGAGCAGTACTTC. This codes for CASSQNIRDRGRDEQYF.

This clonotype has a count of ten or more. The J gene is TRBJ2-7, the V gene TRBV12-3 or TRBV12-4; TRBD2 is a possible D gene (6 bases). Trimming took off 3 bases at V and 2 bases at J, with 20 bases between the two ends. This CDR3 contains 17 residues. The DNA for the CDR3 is TGTGCCAGCAGTTTCCTACATGGAGGGCCGGGGCCCTACGAGCAGTACTTC. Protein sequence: CASSFLHGGPGPYEQYF.

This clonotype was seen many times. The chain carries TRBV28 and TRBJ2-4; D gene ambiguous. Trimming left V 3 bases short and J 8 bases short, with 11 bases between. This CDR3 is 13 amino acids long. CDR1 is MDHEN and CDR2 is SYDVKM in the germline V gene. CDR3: CASSFVSPDIQYF. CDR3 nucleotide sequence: TGTGCCAGCAGTTTCGTCTCACCCGACATTCAGTACTTC.

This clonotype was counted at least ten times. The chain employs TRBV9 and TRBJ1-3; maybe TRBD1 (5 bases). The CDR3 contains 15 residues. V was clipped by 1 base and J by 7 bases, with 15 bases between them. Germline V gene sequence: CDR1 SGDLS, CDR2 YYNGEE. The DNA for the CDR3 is TGTGCCAGCAGCGTAACCCAGGGCTCCGACAACACCATATATTTT. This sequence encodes CASSVTQGSDNTIYF.

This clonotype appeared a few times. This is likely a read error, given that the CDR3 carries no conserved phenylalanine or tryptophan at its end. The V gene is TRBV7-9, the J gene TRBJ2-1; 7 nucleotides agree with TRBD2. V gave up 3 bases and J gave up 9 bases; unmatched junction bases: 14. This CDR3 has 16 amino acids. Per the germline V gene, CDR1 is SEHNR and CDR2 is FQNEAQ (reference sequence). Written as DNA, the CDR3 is TGTGCCAGCAGCTTGTTGGACGGGAGGAAGGTGGGTGAGCAGTTCCTC. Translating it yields CASSLLDGRKVGEQFL.

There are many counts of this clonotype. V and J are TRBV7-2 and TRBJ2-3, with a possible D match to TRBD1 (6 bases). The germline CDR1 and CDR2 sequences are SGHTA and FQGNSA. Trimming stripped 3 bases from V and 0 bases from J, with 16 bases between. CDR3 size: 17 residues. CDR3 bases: TGTGCCAGCAGCTTGATCAGGGGCCCCTCTAGCACAGATACGCAGTATTTT. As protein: CASSLIRGPSSTDTQYF.

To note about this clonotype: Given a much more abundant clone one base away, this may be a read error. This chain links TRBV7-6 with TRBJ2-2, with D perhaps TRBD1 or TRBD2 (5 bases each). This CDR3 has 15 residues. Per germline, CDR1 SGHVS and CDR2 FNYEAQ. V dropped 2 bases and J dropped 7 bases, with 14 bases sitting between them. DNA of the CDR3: TGTGCCAGCAGCTTAAGAGGGGCGTTGATCGGGGAGCTGTTTTTT. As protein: CASSLRGALIGELFF.

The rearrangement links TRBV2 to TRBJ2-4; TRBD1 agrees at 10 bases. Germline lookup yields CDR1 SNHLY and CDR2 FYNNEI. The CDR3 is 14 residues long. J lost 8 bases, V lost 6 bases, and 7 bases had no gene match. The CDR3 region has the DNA TGTGCCAGCAGCCCCGACAGGGGGCAGGACATTCAGTACTTC. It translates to CASSPDRGQDIQYF.

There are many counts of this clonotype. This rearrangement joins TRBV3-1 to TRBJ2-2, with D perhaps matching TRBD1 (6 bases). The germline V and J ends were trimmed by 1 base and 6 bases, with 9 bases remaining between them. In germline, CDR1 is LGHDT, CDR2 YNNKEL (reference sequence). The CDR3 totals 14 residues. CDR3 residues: CASSQVQGSGELFF. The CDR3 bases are TGTGCCAGCAGCCAAGTACAGGGTTCCGGGGAGCTGTTTTTT.

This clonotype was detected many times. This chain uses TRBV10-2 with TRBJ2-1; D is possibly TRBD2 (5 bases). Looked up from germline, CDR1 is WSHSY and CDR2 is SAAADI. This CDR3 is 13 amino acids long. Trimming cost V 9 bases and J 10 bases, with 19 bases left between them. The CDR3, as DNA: TGCGCCAGTCCGAGGCGAGAGGGTAGCGAGCAGTTCTTC. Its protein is CASPRREGSEQFF.

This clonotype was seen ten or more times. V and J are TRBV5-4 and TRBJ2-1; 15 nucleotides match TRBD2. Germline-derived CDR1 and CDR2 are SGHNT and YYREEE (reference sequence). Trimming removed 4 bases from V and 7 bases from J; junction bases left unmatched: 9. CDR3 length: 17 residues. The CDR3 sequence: CASSRTSGRALVNEQFF. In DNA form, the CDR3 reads TGTGCCAGCAGCCGGACTAGCGGGAGGGCCCTCGTAAATGAGCAGTTCTTC.

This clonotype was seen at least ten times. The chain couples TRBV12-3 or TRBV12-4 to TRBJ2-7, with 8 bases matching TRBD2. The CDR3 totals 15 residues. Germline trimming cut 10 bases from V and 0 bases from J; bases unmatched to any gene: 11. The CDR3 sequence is CAIGAASGSSYEQYF. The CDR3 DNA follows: TGTGCCATCGGGGCGGCTAGCGGGTCCTCCTACGAGCAGTACTTC.

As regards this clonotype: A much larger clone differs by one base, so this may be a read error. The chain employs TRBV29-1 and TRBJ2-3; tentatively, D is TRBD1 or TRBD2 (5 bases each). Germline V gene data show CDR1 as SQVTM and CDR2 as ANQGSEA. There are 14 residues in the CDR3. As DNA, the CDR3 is TGCAGCGTTGGGGGCGGACGATGGGGAGATCCGCAGTATTTT. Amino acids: CSVGGGRWGDPQYF.

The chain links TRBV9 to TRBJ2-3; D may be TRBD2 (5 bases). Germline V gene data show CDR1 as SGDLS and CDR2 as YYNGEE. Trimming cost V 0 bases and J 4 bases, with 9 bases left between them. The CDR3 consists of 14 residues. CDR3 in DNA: TGTGCCAGCAGCGTAGGGCTAGCTGCAGATACGCAGTATTTT. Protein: CASSVGLAADTQYF.

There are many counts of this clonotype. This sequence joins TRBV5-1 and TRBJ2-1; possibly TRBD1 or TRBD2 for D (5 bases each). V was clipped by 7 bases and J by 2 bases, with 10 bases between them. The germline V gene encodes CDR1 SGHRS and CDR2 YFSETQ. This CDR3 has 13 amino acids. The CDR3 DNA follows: TGCGCCAGCTTTCAGGGACCCTACAATGAGCAGTTCTTC. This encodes CASFQGPYNEQFF.

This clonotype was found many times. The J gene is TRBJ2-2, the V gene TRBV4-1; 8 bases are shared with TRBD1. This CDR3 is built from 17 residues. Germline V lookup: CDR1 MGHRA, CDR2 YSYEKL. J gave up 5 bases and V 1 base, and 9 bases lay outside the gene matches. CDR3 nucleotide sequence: TGCGCCAGCAGCCAAGGGTTTCAGGGGGCGCGGACCGGGGAGCTGTTTTTT. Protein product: CASSQGFQGARTGELFF.

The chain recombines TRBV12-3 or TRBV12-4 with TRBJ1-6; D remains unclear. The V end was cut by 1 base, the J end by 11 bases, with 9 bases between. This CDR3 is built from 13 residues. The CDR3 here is CASSLGGATPLHF. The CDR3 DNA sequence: TGTGCCAGCAGTTTAGGTGGTGCTACACCCCTCCACTTT.

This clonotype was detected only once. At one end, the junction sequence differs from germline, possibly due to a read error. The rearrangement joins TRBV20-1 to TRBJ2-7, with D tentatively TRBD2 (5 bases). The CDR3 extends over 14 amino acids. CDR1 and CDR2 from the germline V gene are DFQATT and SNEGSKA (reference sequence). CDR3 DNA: TGCGGTGCTAGTGGTCTAGCTGGGAACTACGAGCAGTACTTC. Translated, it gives CGASGLAGNYEQYF.

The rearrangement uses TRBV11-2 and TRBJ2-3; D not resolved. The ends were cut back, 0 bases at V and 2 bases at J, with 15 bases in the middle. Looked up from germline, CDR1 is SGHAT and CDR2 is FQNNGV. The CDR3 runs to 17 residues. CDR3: CASSLDLRVWDTDTQYF. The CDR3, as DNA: TGTGCCAGCAGCTTAGATCTACGAGTCTGGGACACAGATACGCAGTATTTT.

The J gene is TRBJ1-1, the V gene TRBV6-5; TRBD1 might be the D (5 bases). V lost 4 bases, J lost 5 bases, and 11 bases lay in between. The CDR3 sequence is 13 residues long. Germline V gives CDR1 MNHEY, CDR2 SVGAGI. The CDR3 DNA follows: TGTGCCAGCAGTTCCGACAAGGGGACTGAAGCTTTCTTT. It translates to CASSSDKGTEAFF.

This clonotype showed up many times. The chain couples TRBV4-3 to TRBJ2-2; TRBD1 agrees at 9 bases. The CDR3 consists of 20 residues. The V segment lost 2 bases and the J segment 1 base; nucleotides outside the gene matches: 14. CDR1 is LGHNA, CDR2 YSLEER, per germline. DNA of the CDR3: TGCGCCAGCAGCCAACAACCTACAGGGGGCGCTTATCAGAACACCGGGGAGCTGTTTTTT. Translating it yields CASSQQPTGGAYQNTGELFF.

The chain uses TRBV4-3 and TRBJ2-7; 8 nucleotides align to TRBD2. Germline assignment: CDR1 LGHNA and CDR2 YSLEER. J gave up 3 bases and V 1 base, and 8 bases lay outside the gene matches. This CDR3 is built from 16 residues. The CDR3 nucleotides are TGCGCCAGCAGCCAAGGGCGGGGGGCATCCCTCTACGAGCAGTACTTC. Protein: CASSQGRGASLYEQYF.